The 29 T cell receptor beta chains below all came from one sample that was sequenced in a study of identical twins. TCRdb fed the 5' RACE reads into MiXCR, producing one record per CDR3 protein. The sample consists of around 650,000 distinct CDR3 sequences, under 8.5% of them appearing once. In addition, the sample was reused for a study of yellow fever vaccine responses in identical twins.

Sequenced: PBMCs. All receptors derive from a woman aged 18 to 35 in good health.

The sample holds many counts of this clonotype. The chain carries TRBV24-1 and TRBJ2-5; tentative D call: TRBD2 (5 bases). From germline, CDR1 is KGHDR and CDR2 SFDVKD. The V and J ends lost 4 bases and 2 bases respectively, with 10 bases between them. The CDR3 sequence is 14 residues long. In DNA form, the CDR3 reads TGTGCCACCAGTGAGAGCGGAAGTCAAGAGACCCAGTACTTC. Its protein product is CATSESGSQETQYF.

V usage is TRBV7-9 and J usage is TRBJ1-6, with D possibly matching TRBD1 (5 bases). This CDR3 contains 16 residues. Germline assignment: CDR1 SEHNR and CDR2 FQNEAQ (reference sequence). V lost 5 bases and J 0 bases, leaving 11 bases between the germline ends. CDR3 DNA sequence: TGTGCCAGCAGCACAGGACGGAACTCCTATAATTCACCCCTCCACTTT. This encodes CASSTGRNSYNSPLHF.

This clonotype was observed many times. The chain is built from TRBV5-1 and TRBJ2-7; D might be TRBD1 or TRBD2, each matching 6 bases. Trimming left V 3 bases short and J 7 bases short, with 17 bases between. The CDR3 covers 14 residues. Germline-derived CDR1 and CDR2 are SGHRS and YFSETQ. Written as DNA, the CDR3 is TGCGCCAGCAGCTATCCGGGGGCGATAGGGGAGCAGTACGTC. It yields the protein CASSYPGAIGEQYV.

This chain joins TRBV6-1 and TRBJ1-2; 10 bases are a match to TRBD1. CDR1 MNHNS and CDR2 SASEGT come from the germline V gene. This CDR3 comprises 17 residues. The V segment lost 3 bases and the J segment 5 bases; nucleotides outside the gene matches: 12. The CDR3 loop is CASSDKGQGIGNYGYTF. In nucleotides, the CDR3 is TGTGCCAGCAGTGACAAGGGACAGGGGATCGGCAATTATGGCTACACCTTC.

This clonotype occurred many times. This chain uses TRBV12-3 or TRBV12-4 with TRBJ2-3; 8 positions agree with TRBD2. CDR3 length: 17 residues. Trimming took 6 bases from V and 6 from J; bases not matched to a gene: 17. The DNA of the CDR3 is TGTGCCAGCAGCAAGCCGGGTGCTGGCGGGAGGCTTGATACGCAGTATTTT. This sequence encodes CASSKPGAGGRLDTQYF.

The rearrangement joins TRBV6-6 to TRBJ1-3; TRBD1 might be the D (6 bases). V gave up 6 bases and J gave up 15 bases, with 18 bases separating them. This CDR3 is 12 amino acids long. Germline CDR1 reads MNHNY; CDR2 reads SVGAGI (reference sequence). CDR3 loop: CASSLSGTPGYF. CDR3 DNA sequence: TGTGCCAGCAGCCTTTCCGGGACACCCGGATATTTT.

A few counts support this clonotype. The V call is TRBV24-1, the J call TRBJ2-6, with D possibly being TRBD1 (5 bases). The CDR3 is made up of 18 amino acids. Germline V CDR1 and CDR2: KGHDR, SFDVKD. V shed 5 bases and J shed 0 bases, with 16 bases lying between them. The CDR3 nucleotides are TGTGCCACCAGTGGGGGCAGGCTTTTTAGCTCTGGGGCCAACGTCCTGACTTTC. Translation gives CATSGGRLFSSGANVLTF.

In its sample, this clonotype was seen many times. The rearrangement links TRBV7-7 to TRBJ2-7, with D perhaps assigned TRBD1 or TRBD2 (5 bases each). The ends were cut back, 5 bases at V and 7 bases at J, with 18 bases in the middle. Per germline, CDR1 SSHAT and CDR2 FNYEAQ (reference sequence). This CDR3 region has 14 residues. The CDR3 nucleotides are TGTGCCAGCAGCCCGGGACCGAGAAGCGGAGAGCAGTACTTC. This codes for CASSPGPRSGEQYF.

This clonotype has at least ten counts. The chain recombines TRBV21-1 with TRBJ1-1. TRBV21-1 is an annotated pseudogene. CDR3 length: 15 amino acids. The CDR3: CASSKAAAMNTEAFF. DNA of the CDR3: TGTGCCAGCAGCAAAGCTGCAGCGATGAACACTGAAGCTTTCTTT.

This clonotype has ten or more counts. Its ends do not fully match the called genes, so a read error is possible. The chain joins TRBV12-3 or TRBV12-4 to TRBJ1-1, with TRBD1 as a possible D gene (5 bases). The CDR3 spans 13 residues. As DNA, the CDR3 is TGTGCCAGCAGCTTAGGGGTGAACACTGAAGCTTTCTTT. Translating gives CASSLGVNTEAFF.

V usage is TRBV29-1 and J usage is TRBJ1-5, with D possibly being TRBD1 (5 bases). The V end was cut by 4 bases, the J end by 2 bases, with 9 bases between. Germline CDR1 SQVTM, CDR2 ANQGSEA. The CDR3 has 13 amino acids. The CDR3 protein is CSVGDARNQPQHF. DNA for the CDR3: TGCAGCGTTGGGGACGCGCGCAATCAGCCCCAGCATTTT.

V usage is TRBV15 and J usage is TRBJ2-5, with 8 bases fitting TRBD2. The CDR3 has 15 residues. The J segment lost 5 bases and the V segment lost 0 bases, leaving 5 bases of the junction unmatched. Germline assignment: CDR1 LNHNV and CDR2 YYDKDF (reference sequence). CDR3 DNA: TGTGCCACCAGCAGAGAGGGGACTAGTGGGGAGACCCAGTACTTC. This codes for CATSREGTSGETQYF.

The table lists this clonotype with a few counts. J is TRBJ1-4 and V is TRBV27; D not resolved. The V gene lost 4 bases and the J gene lost 5 bases, with 5 bases spanning the gap. The CDR3 extends over 12 amino acids. CDR1 and CDR2 (germline): MNHEY, SMNVEV (reference sequence). DNA for the CDR3: TGTGCCAGCAGTTCCCTCAATGAAAAACTGTTTTTT. Its translation is CASSSLNEKLFF.

Many counts were recorded for this clonotype. The chain recombines TRBV10-2 with TRBJ2-1; the D is unclear. Per the germline V gene, CDR1 is WSHSY and CDR2 is SAAADI. The V end lost 4 bases, the J end lost 0 bases, and 7 bases lay between the germline ends. The CDR3 sequence is 14 residues long. CDR3 protein: CASSGSSSYNEQFF. CDR3 DNA: TGCGCCAGCAGTGGTAGTTCCTCCTACAATGAGCAGTTCTTC.

This clonotype has just a few counts. The chain combines TRBV10-3 with TRBJ2-5, with TRBD1 identical over 7 bases. Germline CDR1 reads ENHRY; CDR2 reads SYGVKD. J was trimmed by 2 bases and V by 4 bases; bases with no gene match: 4. This CDR3 has 14 amino acids. The CDR3 is CAISGTGKQETQYF. CDR3 bases: TGTGCCATCAGTGGGACAGGAAAGCAAGAGACCCAGTACTTC.

The J gene is TRBJ2-2, the V gene TRBV14; perhaps D is TRBD1 or TRBD2 (5 bases each). V was clipped by 1 base and J by 6 bases, with 15 bases between them. CDR1 is SGHDN and CDR2 is FVKESK in the germline V gene. The CDR3 totals 16 residues. For the CDR3, the DNA is TGTGCCAGCAGCCAAGTAATTGTGGGGGACCCCGGGGAGCTGTTTTTT. This encodes CASSQVIVGDPGELFF.

There are a few counts of this clonotype. The chain joins TRBV3-1 to TRBJ2-7; 10 bases map to TRBD2. Germline V CDR1 and CDR2: LGHDT, YNNKEL (reference sequence). This CDR3 is 14 amino acids long. V shed 2 bases, J shed 7 bases, and the junction held 5 bases outside the gene matches. The CDR3 reads CASSQSLAGVEQYF. For the CDR3, the DNA is TGTGCCAGCAGCCAATCTCTAGCGGGAGTAGAGCAGTACTTC.

This clonotype was picked up many times. The V call is TRBV5-1, the J call TRBJ2-7; TRBD1 aligns across 10 bases. Germline CDR1 SGHRS, CDR2 YFSETQ. CDR3 length: 14 amino acids. The J segment lost 3 bases and the V segment lost 4 bases, leaving 4 bases of the junction unmatched. The chain's CDR3 is CASSLGQGVYEQYF. In nucleotides, the CDR3 is TGCGCCAGCAGCCTAGGACAGGGGGTCTACGAGCAGTACTTC.

The V and J genes are TRBV10-3 and TRBJ2-5, with 7 bases identical to TRBD1. V dropped 10 bases and J dropped 3; count of bases not matched to a gene: 8. The CDR3 is 13 amino acids. Per the germline V gene, CDR1 is ENHRY and CDR2 is SYGVKD. Here the CDR3 reads CASRDRVEETQYF. As DNA, the CDR3 is TGTGCCAGTAGAGACAGGGTGGAAGAGACCCAGTACTTC.

This clonotype has a handful of counts. This sequence joins TRBV10-3 and TRBJ2-7, with TRBD1 matching 8 bases. This CDR3 region has 13 residues. Germline CDR1 is ENHRY and CDR2 is SYGVKD. Trimming took 4 bases from V and 3 from J; bases not matched to a gene: 2. CDR3 residues: CAISGQGIYEQYF. The CDR3 nucleotides read TGTGCCATCAGTGGACAGGGGATCTACGAGCAGTACTTC.

In its sample, this clonotype was seen many times. The chain has TRBV20-1 and TRBJ2-7; 8 positions agree with TRBD1. Germline values: CDR1 DFQATT, CDR2 SNEGSKA (reference sequence). Trimming at V came to 1 base and at J to 6 bases, leaving 5 bases not matched to a gene. The CDR3 is 13 amino acids. The CDR3 spells CSARVGTGGEQYF. The DNA for the CDR3 is TGCAGTGCTAGAGTCGGGACAGGTGGCGAGCAGTACTTC.

This clonotype has just a few counts. This chain links TRBV24-1 with TRBJ2-5; possibly TRBD1 for D (6 bases). The CDR3 spans 14 residues. Germline values: CDR1 KGHDR, CDR2 SFDVKD. V was cut by 3 bases and J by 5 bases, with 12 bases left in between. CDR3 loop: CATSDPGTRETQYF. CDR3 nucleotide sequence: TGTGCCACCAGTGATCCCGGGACACGGGAGACCCAGTACTTC.

The gene calls are TRBV12-3 or TRBV12-4 and TRBJ2-1; 7 bases fit TRBD2. CDR3 length: 15 amino acids. The V gene end was trimmed by 6 bases and the J gene end by 8 bases; junction bases not matched to a gene: 13. CDR3 coding DNA: TGTGCCAGCAGATTCTCTGGGAGGGCCAGTCATGAGCAGTTCTTC. As protein: CASRFSGRASHEQFF.

This chain joins TRBV15 and TRBJ1-4, with D possibly being TRBD1 (5 bases). V was pared by 1 base and J by 8 bases, with 11 bases between. CDR1 and CDR2 from the germline V gene are LNHNV and YYDKDF (reference sequence). The CDR3 extends over 14 amino acids. This chain's CDR3 is CATSRGGTGEKLFF. The CDR3 bases are TGTGCCACCAGCAGAGGAGGGACCGGGGAAAAACTGTTTTTT.

This clonotype was seen at least ten times. The chain recombines TRBV7-9 with TRBJ2-7; unclear D gene. The CDR3 sequence is 14 residues long. Trimming stripped 5 bases from V and 3 bases from J, with 14 bases between. From germline, CDR1 is SEHNR and CDR2 FQNEAQ (reference sequence). CDR3 region: CASSHTRTVYEQYF. The CDR3 DNA sequence: TGTGCCAGCAGCCACACAAGGACGGTCTACGAGCAGTACTTC.

The rearrangement uses TRBV25-1 and TRBJ2-3; 15 bases fit TRBD2. The CDR3 runs to 16 residues. With 4 bases clipped from V and 5 bases from J, the junction kept 4 bases outside the gene matches. The V gene's germline CDR1 is MGHDK and CDR2 SYGVNS. The CDR3 here is CASSGGLAGGGDTQYF. DNA for the CDR3: TGTGCCAGCAGTGGGGGACTAGCGGGAGGTGGAGATACGCAGTATTTT.

This clonotype occurred a few times. The chain combines TRBV20-1 with TRBJ2-1; 14 bases fit TRBD2. Trimming cost V 5 bases and J 3 bases; bases outside gene matches: 9. The CDR3 contains 17 residues. The germline V gene has CDR1 DFQATT and CDR2 SNEGSKA (reference sequence). Here the CDR3 reads CSADGTSGGSLYNEQFF. CDR3 DNA: TGCAGTGCTGACGGGACTAGCGGGGGAAGTCTCTACAATGAGCAGTTCTTC.

In this sample, this clonotype turned up many times. V usage is TRBV20-1 and J usage is TRBJ2-5, with 9 bases identical to TRBD1. V dropped 2 bases and J dropped 3; count of bases not matched to a gene: 10. The V gene's germline CDR1 is DFQATT and CDR2 SNEGSKA (reference sequence). The length of the CDR3 is 16 residues. The CDR3 nucleotides are TGCAGTGCTAGATCTGCCGGGACAGGGATGGAAGAGACCCAGTACTTC. The encoded protein is CSARSAGTGMEETQYF.

This clonotype was seen only a few times. The chain has TRBV4-1 and TRBJ1-4; D is unclear. CDR1 is MGHRA and CDR2 is YSYEKL in the germline V gene. Trimming stripped 1 base from V and 6 bases from J, with 9 bases between. The CDR3 length is 14 residues. This chain's CDR3 is CASSQALPDEKLFF. The CDR3 DNA sequence: TGCGCCAGCAGCCAAGCACTCCCCGATGAAAAACTGTTTTTT.